One and the same sample provided the 20 T cell receptor beta chains below, sequenced in a study of blood T cell repertoires in COVID-19. TCRdb keeps only in-frame clones here, not all; method: immunoSEQ multiplex PCR. Among around 120,000 clones listed, roughly 80% were seen once. Material: peripheral blood. The receptors originated from a human donor in a cohort sampled during active COVID-19.

The V call is TRBV6-5, the J call TRBJ2-2, with TRBD2 as a possible D gene (6 bases). The germline V gene has CDR1 MNHEY and CDR2 SVGAGI. V lost 4 bases, J lost 0 bases, and 12 bases lay in between. The CDR3 totals 16 residues. CDR3 sequence (DNA): TGTGCCAGCAGTTTCCGGACGGGAGCGAACACCGGGGAGCTGTTTTTT. Encoded protein: CASSFRTGANTGELFF.

The chain couples TRBV7-9 to TRBJ2-3, with D perhaps TRBD2 (5 bases). Germline CDR1 is SEHNR and CDR2 is FQNEAQ (reference sequence). Trimming stripped 3 bases from V and 1 base from J, with 14 bases between. The CDR3 extends over 16 amino acids. DNA of the CDR3: TGTGCCAGCAGCTTTCCGTTGTTGCGGGGCACAGATACGCAGTATTTT. This codes for CASSFPLLRGTDTQYF.

The V and J genes are TRBV27 and TRBJ2-7; 7 bases match TRBD1. Per germline, CDR1 MNHEY and CDR2 SMNVEV (reference sequence). This CDR3 contains 14 residues. With V trimmed by 2 bases and J by 0 bases, 1 base remained unmatched. CDR3 bases: TGTGCCAGCAGTTTACGGACAGGCTCCTACGAGCAGTACTTC. This codes for CASSLRTGSYEQYF.

The chain uses TRBV6-6 and TRBJ2-5; possibly TRBD2 for D (5 bases). V lost 6 bases to trimming and J lost 5 bases, with 19 bases between them. This CDR3 has 15 residues. Germline CDR1 MNHNY, CDR2 SVGAGI (reference sequence). The CDR3 sequence is CASRVRGRGLETQYF. For the CDR3, the DNA is TGTGCCAGCAGGGTTCGCGGTCGGGGTCTTGAGACCCAGTACTTC.

The chain is built from TRBV5-1 and TRBJ2-7, with D tentatively TRBD1 (6 bases). The CDR3 sequence is 11 residues long. Germline V gene lookup returns CDR1 SGHRS and CDR2 YFSETQ. V lost 4 bases and J lost 7, with 9 bases in between. The chain's CDR3 is CASSRGQEQYF. The CDR3 nucleotides are TGCGCCAGCAGCCGAGGACAGGAGCAGTACTTC.

The chain links TRBV2 to TRBJ1-2; 9 bases map to TRBD1. CDR3 size: 14 residues. J was trimmed by 3 bases and V by 6 bases; bases with no gene match: 5. CDR1 is SNHLY and CDR2 is FYNNEI in the germline V gene. The CDR3 region is CASSRDRVDYGYTF. In nucleotides, the CDR3 is TGTGCCAGCAGCCGGGACAGGGTCGACTATGGCTACACCTTC. The whole variable domain, remainder taken from reference TRBV2 and TRBJ1-2, is EPEVTQTPSHQVTQMGQEVILRCVPISNHLYFYWYRQILGQKVEFLVSFYNNEISEKSEIFDDQFSVERPDGSNFTLKIRSTKLEDSAMYFCASSRDRVDYGYTFGSGTRLTVV.

This clone was counted only a few times. The J gene is TRBJ1-5, the V gene TRBV5-1; 10 bases agree with TRBD1. V was clipped by 3 bases and J by 3 bases; unmatched bases: 3. The CDR3 covers 15 residues. The germline V gene has CDR1 SGHRS and CDR2 YFSETQ. The CDR3 region has the DNA TGCGCCAGCAGCTGGGGACAGGGGAACAATCAGCCCCAGCATTTT. This translates into CASSWGQGNNQPQHF. Drawing the rest from reference TRBV5-1 and TRBJ1-5, the complete variable domain is KAGVTQTPRYLIKTRGQQVTLSCSPISGHRSVSWYQQTPGQGLQFLFEYFSETQRNKGNFPGRFSGRQFSNSRSEMNVSTLELGDSALYLCASSWGQGNNQPQHFGDGTRLSIL.

J is TRBJ2-7 and V is TRBV5-1; D uncertain. Germline V gene sequence: CDR1 SGHRS, CDR2 YFSETQ. The V gene lost 0 bases and the J gene lost 0 bases, with 7 bases spanning the gap. The CDR3 loop spans 14 amino acids. The CDR3 coding sequence is TGCGCCAGCAGCTTGGGCGGCAACTCCTACGAGCAGTACTTC. Protein sequence: CASSLGGNSYEQYF.

CDR3 sequence: CASSSISETQYF. The DNA of the CDR3 is TGTGCCAGCAGTTCCATTAGCGAGACCCAGTACTTC. The chain has TRBV28 and TRBJ2-5; D ambiguous. V lost 4 bases to trimming and J lost 5 bases, with 8 bases between them. This CDR3 has 12 amino acids. Germline V gives CDR1 MDHEN, CDR2 SYDVKM.

The J gene is TRBJ2-2, the V gene TRBV7-8; D is possibly TRBD2 (6 bases). Trimming pared 8 bases from V and 7 bases from J, leaving 14 bases between. Germline V gives CDR1 SGHVS, CDR2 FQNEAQ. This CDR3 has 13 residues. CDR3: CASRLGGIGELFF. The CDR3 region has the DNA TGTGCCAGCCGTCTCGGGGGAATCGGGGAGCTGTTTTTT.

The chain combines TRBV7-8 with TRBJ2-4, with 7 bases identical to TRBD1. The germline gives CDR1 SGHVS, CDR2 FQNEAQ. The CDR3 has 17 amino acids. Germline trimming cut 5 bases from V and 4 bases from J; bases unmatched to any gene: 14. CDR3 in amino acids: CASSHRDRDRGKNIQYF. The CDR3 coding sequence is TGTGCCAGCAGCCACCGGGACAGAGATAGGGGAAAAAACATTCAGTACTTC.

The chain is built from TRBV19 and TRBJ2-1; tentatively, D is TRBD2 (6 bases). This CDR3 comprises 15 residues. Germline values: CDR1 LNHDA, CDR2 SQIVND (reference sequence). Trimming removed 6 bases at V and 2 bases at J, with 14 bases between. CDR3 bases: TGTGCCAGTAGCCGGGACTTTTTAACCTACAATGAGCAGTTCTTC. This sequence encodes CASSRDFLTYNEQFF.

This chain connects TRBV10-3 to TRBJ1-1; D is unclear. Per the germline V gene, CDR1 is ENHRY and CDR2 is SYGVKD. CDR3 length: 12 residues. Trimming shortened V by 5 bases and J by 7 bases, and 11 bases separated the two germline ends. Here the CDR3 DNA reads TGTGCCATCAGTTTAGAGGGAGTTGAAGCTTTCTTT. Protein sequence: CAISLEGVEAFF.

The J gene is TRBJ1-1, the V gene TRBV3-1 (or the pseudogene TRBV3-2); no clear D gene. Germline CDR1 reads LGHDT; CDR2 reads YNNKEL (reference sequence). This CDR3 is built from 16 residues. V shed 0 bases and J shed 0 bases, with 11 bases lying between them. The CDR3 DNA reads TGTGCCAGCAGCCAAGATCGTCAGGTTATGAACACTGAAGCTTTCTTT. Amino acids: CASSQDRQVMNTEAFF.

This clone has only a few counts. The V call is TRBV9, the J call TRBJ2-7, with D possibly TRBD1 on 6 matching bases. The CDR3 is 14 amino acids. Germline CDR1 is SGDLS and CDR2 is YYNGEE. V was clipped by 0 bases and J by 2 bases, with 9 bases between them. The CDR3 loop is CASSVDRVAYEQYF. As DNA, the CDR3 is TGTGCCAGCAGCGTAGACAGGGTTGCCTACGAGCAGTACTTC.

This chain joins TRBV11-2 and TRBJ2-1; 10 bases are shared with TRBD2. Germline-derived CDR1 and CDR2 are SGHAT and FQNNGV. V gave up 7 bases and J gave up 2 bases; unmatched junction bases: 14. The CDR3 covers 18 residues. The CDR3 DNA is TGTGCCAGCATCCTGGGAGCGGGGGGGACCGTAGCCTACAATGAGCAGTTCTTC. This codes for CASILGAGGTVAYNEQFF. Looking up the rest from reference TRBV11-2 and TRBJ2-1 gives the full variable domain: EAGVAQSPRYKIIEKRQSVAFWCNPISGHATLYWYQQILGQGPKLLIQFQNNGVVDDSQLPKDRFSAERLKGVDSTLKIQPAKLEDSAVYLCASILGAGGTVAYNEQFFGPGTRLTVL.

The chain couples TRBV6-2 or TRBV6-3 to TRBJ2-3, with 10 bases aligning to TRBD2. The CDR3 sequence is 15 residues long. Germline V gene data show CDR1 as MNHEY and CDR2 as SVGEGT. The trim removed 6 bases at V and 4 bases at J, leaving 7 bases unmatched. The CDR3 DNA is TGTGCCAGCAGCCAGGCTAGCGGGAGATCAGATACGCAGTATTTT. Amino acids: CASSQASGRSDTQYF.

The CDR3 here is CASSQEGTEITGELFF. As DNA, the CDR3 is TGTGCCAGCAGCCAAGAAGGGACAGAGATCACCGGGGAGCTGTTTTTT. The chain is built from TRBV3-1 (or the pseudogene TRBV3-2) and TRBJ2-2; 7 nucleotides match TRBD1. The CDR3 extends over 16 amino acids. Trimming took 0 bases from V and 4 from J; bases not matched to a gene: 5. CDR1 LGHDT and CDR2 YNNKEL come from the germline V gene (reference sequence).

The chain couples TRBV18 to TRBJ1-2, with D unresolved. Trimming pared 2 bases from V and 3 bases from J, leaving 7 bases between. CDR1 and CDR2 from the germline V gene are KGHSH and LQKENI. This CDR3 spans 13 amino acids. CDR3 in DNA: TGTGCCAGCTCACCATCCCGAGACTATGGCTACACCTTC. Translation: CASSPSRDYGYTF.

This chain links TRBV7-2 with TRBJ2-5, with TRBD2 matching 12 bases. The CDR3 runs to 16 residues. CDR1 is SGHTA and CDR2 is FQGNSA in the germline V gene. V shed 3 bases, J shed 2 bases, and the junction held 4 bases outside the gene matches. CDR3 sequence (DNA): TGTGCCAGCAGCTTTACTAGCGGGAGGTATCAAGAGACCCAGTACTTC. It translates to CASSFTSGRYQETQYF.